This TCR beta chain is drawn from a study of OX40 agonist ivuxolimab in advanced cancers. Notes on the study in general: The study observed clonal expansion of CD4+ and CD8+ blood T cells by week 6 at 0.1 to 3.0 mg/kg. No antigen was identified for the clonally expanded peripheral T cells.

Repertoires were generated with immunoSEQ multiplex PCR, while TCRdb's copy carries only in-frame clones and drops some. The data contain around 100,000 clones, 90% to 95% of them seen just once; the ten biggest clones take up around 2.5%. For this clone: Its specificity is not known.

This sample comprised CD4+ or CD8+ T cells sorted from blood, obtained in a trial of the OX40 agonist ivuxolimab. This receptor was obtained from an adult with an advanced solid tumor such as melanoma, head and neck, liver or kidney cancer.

CDR3: CASDRGGPMNTEAFF. In nucleotides, the CDR3 is TGTGCCAGTGATCGGGGAGGACCCATGAACACTGAAGCTTTCTTT. This chain links TRBV28 with TRBJ1-1; no reliable D call. The V gene's germline CDR1 is MDHEN and CDR2 SYDVKM. The CDR3 consists of 15 residues. Trimming shortened V by 9 bases and J by 0 bases, and 17 bases separated the two germline ends.